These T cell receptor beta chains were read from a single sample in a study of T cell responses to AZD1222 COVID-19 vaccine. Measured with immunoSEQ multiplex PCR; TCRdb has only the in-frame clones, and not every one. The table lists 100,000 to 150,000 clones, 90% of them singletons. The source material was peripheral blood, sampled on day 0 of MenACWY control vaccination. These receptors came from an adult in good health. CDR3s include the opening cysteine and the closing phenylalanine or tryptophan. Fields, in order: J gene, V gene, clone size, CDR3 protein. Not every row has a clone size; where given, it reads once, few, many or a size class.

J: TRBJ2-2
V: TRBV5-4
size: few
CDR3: CASSPGQGRSTGELFF

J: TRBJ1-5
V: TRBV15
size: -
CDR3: CATSRDPKGRRDQPQHF

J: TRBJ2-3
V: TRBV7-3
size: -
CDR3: CASSPSGRGPDTQYF

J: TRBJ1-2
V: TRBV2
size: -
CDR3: CASGIGSYYGYTF

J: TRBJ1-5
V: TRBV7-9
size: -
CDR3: CASSFTAAGDRDQPQHF

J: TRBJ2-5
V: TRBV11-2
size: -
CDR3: CASSFSGGDQETQYF

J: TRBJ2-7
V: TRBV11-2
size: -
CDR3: CASSFGLAGVRYEQYF

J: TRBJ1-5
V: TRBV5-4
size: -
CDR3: CASSSMDSNQPQHF

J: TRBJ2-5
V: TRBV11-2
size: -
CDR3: CASSQRRLAKQETQYF

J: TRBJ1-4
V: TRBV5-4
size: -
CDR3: CASSLAEAPNEKLFF

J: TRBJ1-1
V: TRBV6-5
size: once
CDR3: CASSYSVLGTEAFF

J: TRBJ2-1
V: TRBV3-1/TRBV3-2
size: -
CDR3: CASRQRAPGTTNLSYNEQFF

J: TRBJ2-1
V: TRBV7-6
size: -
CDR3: CASSLSRIDTNSYNEQFF

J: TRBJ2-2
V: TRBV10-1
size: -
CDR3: CASIIRGQRNGGELFF

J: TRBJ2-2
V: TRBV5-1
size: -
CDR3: CASSDPGLAGGNTGELFF

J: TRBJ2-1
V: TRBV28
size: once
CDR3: CASNRDSNNEQFF

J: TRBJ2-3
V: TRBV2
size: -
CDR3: CASRANENTQYF

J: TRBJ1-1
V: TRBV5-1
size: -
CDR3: CASRTGEGNTEAFF

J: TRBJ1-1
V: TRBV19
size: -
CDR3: CASRETGGTEAFF

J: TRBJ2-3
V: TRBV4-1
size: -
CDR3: CASSQDVGMSTQYF

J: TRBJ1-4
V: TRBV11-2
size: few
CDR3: CASSFRDRATISNEKLFF

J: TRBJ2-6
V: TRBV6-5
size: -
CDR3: CASSSGSGANVLTF

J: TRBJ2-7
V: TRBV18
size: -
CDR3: CASSPGLNKYEQYF

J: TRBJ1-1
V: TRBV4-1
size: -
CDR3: CASSQGVGRSTEAFF

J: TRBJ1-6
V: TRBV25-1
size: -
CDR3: CASSDRHYNSPLHF

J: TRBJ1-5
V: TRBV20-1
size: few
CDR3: CSASLGGYGNQPQHF

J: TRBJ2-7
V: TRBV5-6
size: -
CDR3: CASRRTGGRYEQYF

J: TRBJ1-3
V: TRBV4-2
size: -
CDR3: CASSASGTGNTIYF

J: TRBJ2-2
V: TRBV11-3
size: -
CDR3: CASSLDHNGELFF

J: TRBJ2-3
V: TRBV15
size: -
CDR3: CATSNPPGYDTQYF

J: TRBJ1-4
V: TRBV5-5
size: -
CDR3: CASSLAGANEKLFF

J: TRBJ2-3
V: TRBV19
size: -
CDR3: CASSLASYTDTQYF

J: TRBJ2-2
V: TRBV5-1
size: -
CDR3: CASSISGRGAGELFF

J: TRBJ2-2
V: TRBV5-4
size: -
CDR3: CASSLATDTGELFF

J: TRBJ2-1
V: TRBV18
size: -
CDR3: CASSPGTVSYNEQFF